These 15 T cell receptor beta chains were all obtained from the same sample, sequenced in a study of T cell repertoires in cytomegalovirus infection. What these receptors recognize is not known. TCRdb passed the reads through MiXCR, listing each CDR3 protein once. In the table there are 100,000 to 150,000 distinct CDR3 sequences, more than 25% of which are singletons. This sample comprised CD8+ T cells from cultured PBMCs, obtained from culture after CMV antigen stimulation. The receptor source for this set is a human donor in good health (CMV status not recorded). Some clones in this sample may be carry-over from other donors' samples.

The chain carries TRBV13 and TRBJ1-2, with 8 bases that match TRBD1. With V trimmed by 7 bases and J by 0 bases, 7 bases remained unmatched. CDR3 length: 15 residues. Germline-derived CDR1 and CDR2 are PRHDT and FYEKMQ (reference sequence). The CDR3 sequence is CASIPRGRANYGYTF. The CDR3 DNA follows: TGTGCCAGCATCCCCAGGGGGCGGGCTAACTATGGCTACACCTTC.

The chain is built from TRBV6-2 or TRBV6-3 and TRBJ1-1; weak D call: TRBD1 (5 bases). Germline V gene sequence: CDR1 MNHEY, CDR2 SVGEGT. The V and J ends lost 10 bases and 0 bases respectively, with 12 bases between them. This CDR3 has 13 residues. Here the CDR3 DNA reads TGTGCCATTCTGGGGGGAATGAACACTGAAGCTTTCTTT. It codes for CAILGGMNTEAFF.

This clonotype occurred a few times. J is TRBJ1-1 and V is TRBV11-2; D possibly corresponds to TRBD1 (5 bases). V lost 4 bases and J 7 bases, leaving 10 bases between the germline ends. Germline V gene data show CDR1 as SGHAT and CDR2 as FQNNGV. The CDR3 contains 12 residues. The CDR3 sequence is CASSWGGVEAFF. The DNA for the CDR3 is TGTGCCAGCAGCTGGGGGGGGGTTGAAGCTTTCTTT. Looking up the rest from reference TRBV11-2 and TRBJ1-1 gives the full variable domain: EAGVAQSPRYKIIEKRQSVAFWCNPISGHATLYWYQQILGQGPKLLIQFQNNGVVDDSQLPKDRFSAERLKGVDSTLKIQPAKLEDSAVYLCASSWGGVEAFFGQGTRLTVV.

V usage is TRBV5-6 and J usage is TRBJ1-3; D is undetermined. This CDR3 is built from 16 residues. Deletions cut 4 bases from V and 0 bases from J, with 14 bases between. Germline CDR1 and CDR2: SGHDT and YYEEEE. The CDR3 coding sequence is TGTGCCAGCAGCCCTACATACAATCCCTCTGGAAACACCATATATTTT. It specifies CASSPTYNPSGNTIYF. Full variable domain (rest looked up from reference TRBV5-6 and TRBJ1-3): DAGVTQSPTHLIKTRGQQVTLRCSPKSGHDTVSWYQQALGQGPQFIFQYYEEEERQRGNFPDRFSGHQFPNYSSELNVNALLLGDSALYLCASSPTYNPSGNTIYFGEGSWLTVV.

This clonotype was counted a few times. The genes are TRBV10-3 and TRBJ2-3, with 9 bases aligning to TRBD2. The CDR3 sequence is 14 residues long. After removal of 9 bases from V and 0 bases from J, the junction contained 4 bases not matched to a gene. CDR1 ENHRY and CDR2 SYGVKD come from the germline V gene. CDR3 DNA: TGTGCCATTTTAGCGGGGGTCAGCACAGATACGCAGTATTTT. Protein: CAILAGVSTDTQYF.

In this sample, this clonotype turned up a few times. This chain connects TRBV11-1 to TRBJ2-7; possibly TRBD2 for D (5 bases). The CDR3 totals 12 residues. The germline CDR1 and CDR2 sequences are SGHAT and FQDESV (reference sequence). With 3 bases removed from V and 7 bases from J, the gap between germline ends came to 10 bases. The CDR3 DNA reads as TGTGCCAGCAGCTTGCCGGGGAAAGAGCAGTACTTC. As protein: CASSLPGKEQYF.

The genes are TRBV11-2 and TRBJ1-4, with TRBD1 as a possible D gene (5 bases). V was shortened by 10 bases and J by 0 bases, with 12 bases between the two germline ends. Germline-derived CDR1 and CDR2 are SGHAT and FQNNGV. The CDR3 runs 14 residues. CDR3 DNA sequence: TGTGCCACACGGGACCCCGCAACTAATGAAAAACTGTTTTTT. Residues: CATRDPATNEKLFF.

This clonotype appeared many times. The chain has TRBV7-2 and TRBJ1-1, with no clear D. CDR1 is SGHTA and CDR2 is FQGNSA in the germline V gene. The CDR3 runs to 13 residues. V dropped 5 bases and J dropped 7 bases, with 14 bases sitting between them. As DNA, the CDR3 is TGTGCCAGCAGCGATTACCTGCGAGTTGAAGCTTTCTTT. Encoded protein: CASSDYLRVEAFF.

This chain joins TRBV18 and TRBJ2-7; D gene ambiguous. The CDR3 has 14 residues. The germline V gene encodes CDR1 KGHSH and CDR2 LQKENI. V lost 0 bases and J lost 0, with 6 bases in between. In DNA, the CDR3 is TGTGCCAGCTCACCACCGGGCGACTCCTACGAGCAGTACTTC. Its translation is CASSPPGDSYEQYF.

The chain is built from TRBV4-1 and TRBJ1-1; D gene ambiguous. The CDR3 runs to 16 residues. Trimming left V 1 base short and J 2 bases short, with 14 bases between. From germline, CDR1 is MGHRA and CDR2 YSYEKL. The CDR3, as DNA: TGCGCCAGCAGCCAAGCTGGAAGCGGGCCTAACACTGAAGCTTTCTTT. Amino acid sequence: CASSQAGSGPNTEAFF.

This clonotype showed up just once. This chain uses TRBV3-1 with TRBJ2-3, with 9 bases identical to TRBD2. V lost 1 base and J lost 2; bases outside the gene matches: 4. CDR3 length equals 16 residues. Germline CDR1 reads LGHDT; CDR2 reads YNNKEL (reference sequence). In nucleotides, the CDR3 is TGTGCCAGCAGCCAAGTAGCGGGGGAAATCACAGATACGCAGTATTTT. This gives the protein CASSQVAGEITDTQYF.

This clonotype was observed a handful of times. The chain's CDR3 is CASSLDRGRRNEQFF. The DNA of the CDR3 is TGTGCCAGCAGCTTAGACAGGGGGCGCAGGAATGAGCAGTTCTTC. The chain employs TRBV7-9 and TRBJ2-1, with 9 bases fitting TRBD1. V shed 1 base, J shed 7 bases, and the junction held 5 bases outside the gene matches. CDR1 and CDR2 (germline): SEHNR, FQNEAQ (reference sequence). The CDR3 loop spans 15 amino acids.

This clonotype occurred many times. The chain couples TRBV6-1 to TRBJ1-4; 7 positions agree with TRBD1. CDR1 is MNHNS and CDR2 is SASEGT in the germline V gene. There are 13 residues in the CDR3. With 10 bases clipped from V and 8 bases from J, the junction kept 10 bases outside the gene matches. As DNA, the CDR3 is TGTGCCACGTGGGAGGGGGCAAGGGAAAAACTGTTTTTT. The encoded protein is CATWEGAREKLFF.

This clonotype was detected once. A much larger clonotype is one base distant, so this may be a read error. The chain has TRBV7-6 and TRBJ1-3; D is unclear. Germline CDR1 SGHVS, CDR2 FNYEAQ. V was pared by 5 bases and J by 4 bases, with 12 bases between. The CDR3 sequence is 14 residues long. The CDR3 reads CASSPRKSGNTIYF. In nucleotides, the CDR3 is TGTGCCAGCAGCCCTCGGAAGTCCGGAAACACCATATATTTT.

This clonotype was observed a handful of times. The chain carries TRBV7-2 and TRBJ2-7, with D maybe TRBD2 (6 bases). The CDR3 is 15 residues long. The V end was cut by 2 bases, the J end by 6 bases, with 17 bases between. Germline loops: CDR1 SGHTA, CDR2 FQGNSA. Written as DNA, the CDR3 is TGTGCCAGCAGCTTAAGTGTGTTGGGAGGTGGCGAGCAGTACTTC. It yields the protein CASSLSVLGGGEQYF.